The 30 T cell receptor beta chains reported below all come from one sample, sequenced in a study of early T cells in non-severe SARS-CoV-2 infection. MiXCR was run by TCRdb on the 5' RACE reads, yielding one entry per CDR3 protein. The sample lists 45,000 to 65,000 distinct CDR3 sequences, 12% seen once, with roughly 2.5% in the top ten. The starting material was whole blood, obtained at baseline. These receptors all stem from an adult who was a healthcare worker with PCR-confirmed SARS-CoV-2 infection or an uninfected control (not recorded which).

The sample holds a few counts of this clonotype. This chain joins TRBV6-5 and TRBJ2-7, with TRBD2 matching 9 bases. The CDR3 loop spans 15 amino acids. Trimming cost V 10 bases and J 2 bases; bases outside gene matches: 12. Germline loops: CDR1 MNHEY, CDR2 SVGAGI. CDR3 coding DNA: TGTGCCACCACCCTCGCTAGCGGGAAAGCCTACGAGCAGTACTTC. It codes for CATTLASGKAYEQYF.

This clonotype was seen at least ten times. The chain has TRBV7-3 and TRBJ2-2; perhaps TRBD1 as D (5 bases). CDR3 length: 15 amino acids. The V and J ends lost 2 bases and 5 bases respectively, with 12 bases between them. The germline V gene has CDR1 SGHTA and CDR2 FQGTGA. CDR3 coding DNA: TGTGCCAGCAGCTTAGGGGCCCCACCGACCGGGGAGCTGTTTTTT. Translated: CASSLGAPPTGELFF.

This clonotype is medium-sized by share. This chain links TRBV6-5 with TRBJ1-4; possibly TRBD1 for D (5 bases). The CDR3 contains 14 residues. The germline gives CDR1 MNHEY, CDR2 SVGAGI. Trimming shortened V by 6 bases and J by 7 bases, and 15 bases separated the two germline ends. The CDR3 protein is CASRKRRGREKLFF. Here the CDR3 DNA reads TGTGCCAGCAGAAAGAGAAGGGGTCGTGAAAAACTGTTTTTT.

V gene TRBV28 combines with J gene TRBJ2-1; D remains ambiguous. CDR3 length: 13 amino acids. Per the germline V gene, CDR1 is MDHEN and CDR2 is SYDVKM. The germline V and J ends were trimmed by 4 bases and 15 bases, with 19 bases remaining between them. CDR3 DNA sequence: TGTGCCAGCAGTTCTCACGAGGCCGAGGCGTGGTTCTTC. Residues: CASSSHEAEAWFF.

This clonotype was found a few times. The rearrangement uses TRBV20-1 and TRBJ2-3; D not resolved. The length of the CDR3 is 13 residues. Looked up from germline, CDR1 is DFQATT and CDR2 is SNEGSKA (reference sequence). V shed 7 bases and J shed 0 bases, with 11 bases lying between them. CDR3 nucleotide sequence: TGCAGTGTCCCGAGCCCTAGCACAGATACGCAGTATTTT. Its translation is CSVPSPSTDTQYF.

The gene calls are TRBV14 and TRBJ2-2; D is ambiguous. Germline assignment: CDR1 SGHDN and CDR2 FVKESK. V was trimmed by 3 bases and J by 1 base, leaving 3 bases between them. CDR3 length: 13 residues. The CDR3 loop is CASSQENTGELFF. DNA for the CDR3: TGTGCCAGCAGCCAGGAGAACACCGGGGAGCTGTTTTTT.

J is TRBJ1-6 and V is TRBV6-1; D remains ambiguous. Germline V lookup: CDR1 MNHNS, CDR2 SASEGT. Between the trimmed V and J ends, which lost 7 bases and 10 bases, there was a span of 8 bases. This CDR3 is built from 11 residues. This CDR3 reads CASTFSSPLHF. The DNA of the CDR3 is TGTGCCAGCACATTTTCCTCACCCCTCCACTTT.

This clonotype turned up a few times. The chain joins TRBV10-3 to TRBJ2-1; no definite D call. This CDR3 region has 12 residues. V lost 4 bases and J 3 bases, leaving 4 bases between the germline ends. Germline-derived CDR1 and CDR2 are ENHRY and SYGVKD. DNA of the CDR3: TGTGCCATCAGTGGGATCTACAATGAGCAGTTCTTC. Translating gives CAISGIYNEQFF.

The V gene is TRBV7-2, the J gene TRBJ2-1, with 10 bases that match TRBD2. V was pared by 4 bases and J by 3 bases, with 6 bases of the junction left unmatched. The germline gives CDR1 SGHTA, CDR2 FQGNSA. This CDR3 contains 16 residues. In nucleotides, the CDR3 is TGTGCCAGCAGCTCCCTCGGGACTAGCGTCTACAATGAGCAGTTCTTC. Protein sequence: CASSSLGTSVYNEQFF. Full variable domain (remainder filled in from reference TRBV7-2 and TRBJ2-1): GAGVSQSPSNKVTEKGKDVELRCDPISGHTALYWYRQSLGQGLEFLIYFQGNSAPDKSGLPSDRFSAERTGGSVSTLTIQRTQQEDSAVYLCASSSLGTSVYNEQFFGPGTRLTVL.

V gene TRBV28 combines with J gene TRBJ1-6; no clear D gene. CDR1 MDHEN and CDR2 SYDVKM come from the germline V gene. The CDR3 runs 13 residues. With 6 bases removed from V and 9 bases from J, the gap between germline ends came to 12 bases. CDR3 sequence: CASRRPGGSPLHF. In DNA, the CDR3 is TGTGCCAGCAGGCGTCCGGGAGGTTCACCCCTCCACTTT.

The sample holds many counts of this clonotype. The genes are TRBV6-6 and TRBJ2-7; D might be TRBD2 (7 bases). The CDR3 sequence is 14 residues long. Trimming pared 4 bases from V and 2 bases from J, leaving 12 bases between. Germline values: CDR1 MNHNY, CDR2 SVGAGI (reference sequence). Written as DNA, the CDR3 is TGTGCCAGCAGTTTGGGGGGGCCCCCCTACGAGCAGTACTTC. Translation: CASSLGGPPYEQYF.

This clonotype occurred a few times. The chain joins TRBV5-5 to TRBJ1-6, with D perhaps TRBD1 (6 bases). V lost 3 bases and J 8 bases, leaving 12 bases between the germline ends. There are 14 residues in the CDR3. Looked up from germline, CDR1 is SGHKS and CDR2 is YYEKEE (reference sequence). CDR3 nucleotide sequence: TGTGCCAGCAGCTCTCGACAGGAACATTCACCCCTCCACTTT. It specifies CASSSRQEHSPLHF.

The chain joins TRBV28 to TRBJ2-4; D may match TRBD1 or TRBD2 (5 bases each). Germline values: CDR1 MDHEN, CDR2 SYDVKM. The CDR3 runs to 13 residues. V lost 7 bases, J lost 1 base, and 8 bases lay in between. This CDR3 is CASIGGAKNIQYF. The CDR3 DNA is TGTGCCAGCATTGGGGGTGCCAAAAACATTCAGTACTTC.

This clonotype was picked up a small number of times. The chain combines TRBV20-1 with TRBJ2-1, with D perhaps assigned TRBD1 or TRBD2 (6 bases each). V shed 5 bases and J shed 7 bases, with 12 bases lying between them. CDR1 is DFQATT and CDR2 is SNEGSKA in the germline V gene (reference sequence). The CDR3 is made up of 12 amino acids. CDR3 sequence: CSASQGGNEQFF. The CDR3 bases are TGCAGTGCTTCCCAAGGGGGGAATGAGCAGTTCTTC.

In this sample, this clonotype turned up a few times. The V and J genes are TRBV7-2 and TRBJ2-1, with 10 nucleotides matching TRBD2. The CDR3 consists of 19 residues. J lost 6 bases, V lost 5 bases, and 19 bases had no gene match. Per the germline V gene, CDR1 is SGHTA and CDR2 is FQGNSA. In nucleotides, the CDR3 is TGTGCCAGCAGCCCGACGGCCGGTCTTCTAGCGGGAGTTTTCAATGAGCAGTTCTTC. Its protein product is CASSPTAGLLAGVFNEQFF.

This rearrangement joins TRBV4-1 to TRBJ2-3; D ambiguous. Germline CDR1 is MGHRA and CDR2 is YSYEKL. The V gene lost 3 bases and the J gene lost 9 bases, with 16 bases spanning the gap. The CDR3 contains 14 residues. The CDR3 sequence: CASSHPTSPRTQYF. CDR3 in DNA: TGCGCCAGCAGCCACCCCACTTCGCCGCGGACGCAGTATTTT.

In this sample, this clonotype turned up many times. The rearrangement links TRBV6-1 to TRBJ1-1; 8 bases align to TRBD1. The CDR3 is 13 residues long. The V segment lost 11 bases and the J segment 5 bases; nucleotides outside the gene matches: 10. The germline V gene encodes CDR1 MNHNS and CDR2 SASEGT. The CDR3 sequence is CAGSRQGWTEAFF. CDR3 DNA sequence: TGTGCCGGCTCTAGACAGGGGTGGACTGAAGCTTTCTTT.

This clonotype was seen only a few times. The J gene is TRBJ2-1, the V gene TRBV4-3; TRBD2 matches 11 bases. Germline lookup yields CDR1 LGHNA and CDR2 YSLEER. The CDR3 is 13 residues long. J gave up 13 bases and V 4 bases, and 6 bases lay outside the gene matches. The CDR3 DNA is TGCGCCAGCAGCCCGACGACTAGCGGGATCCAGTTCTTC. Translated, it gives CASSPTTSGIQFF.

CDR3 protein: CASSSQTSHVEQFF. CDR3 nucleotides: TGTGCCAGCAGCTCACAGACTAGCCATGTTGAGCAGTTCTTC. J is TRBJ2-1 and V is TRBV4-2; 7 bases align to TRBD2. This CDR3 comprises 14 residues. V gave up 5 bases and J gave up 9 bases; unmatched junction bases: 10. Germline-derived CDR1 and CDR2 are LGHNA and YNFKEQ.

The chain links TRBV20-1 to TRBJ2-7, with D possibly being TRBD2 (6 bases). V lost 6 bases and J 6 bases, leaving 15 bases between the germline ends. Germline CDR1 is DFQATT and CDR2 is SNEGSKA (reference sequence). The CDR3 extends over 12 amino acids. The CDR3 region is CSAEGVLSEQYF. The DNA of the CDR3 is TGCAGTGCGGAGGGTGTACTGAGCGAGCAGTACTTC.

This clonotype was counted a few times. The V gene is TRBV12-3 or TRBV12-4, the J gene TRBJ2-2; 8 nucleotides match TRBD1. This CDR3 is 16 amino acids long. Trimming cost V 0 bases and J 6 bases; bases outside gene matches: 6. The CDR3 protein is CASSLAGTGVPGELFF. CDR3 coding DNA: TGTGCCAGCAGTTTAGCCGGGACAGGTGTCCCCGGGGAGCTGTTTTTT.

CDR3 residues: CSVRLGGTEAFF. DNA of the CDR3: TGCAGCGTAAGACTGGGCGGCACTGAAGCTTTCTTT. This chain joins TRBV29-1 and TRBJ1-1; D uncertain. Looked up from germline, CDR1 is SQVTM and CDR2 is ANQGSEA. V lost 6 bases and J 4 bases, leaving 12 bases between the germline ends. The length of the CDR3 is 12 residues.

There are a few counts of this clonotype. CDR3 residues: CASSMDSNGYTF. Written as DNA, the CDR3 is TGTGCCAGCAGCATGGACTCTAATGGCTACACCTTC. This sequence joins TRBV5-6 and TRBJ1-2, with unresolved D. Trimming stripped 4 bases from V and 6 bases from J, with 10 bases between. The length of the CDR3 is 12 residues. CDR1 is SGHDT, CDR2 YYEEEE, per germline.

This clonotype showed up many times. The chain employs TRBV20-1 and TRBJ1-4; D perhaps matches TRBD1 (5 bases). Between the trimmed V and J ends, which lost 6 bases and 2 bases, there was a span of 10 bases. Germline CDR1 DFQATT, CDR2 SNEGSKA (reference sequence). The CDR3 covers 13 residues. The CDR3 DNA reads TGCAGTGCCACTCGGGGGACTAATGAAAAACTGTTTTTT. The encoded protein is CSATRGTNEKLFF.

The sample holds a few counts of this clonotype. The chain links TRBV27 to TRBJ2-2, with 8 nucleotides matching TRBD2. In germline, CDR1 is MNHEY, CDR2 SMNVEV (reference sequence). The junction had 8 bases not matched to a gene; V was cut back by 3 bases and J by 5 bases. CDR3 length equals 16 residues. The CDR3 sequence: CASSLKAGVGTGELFF. CDR3 in DNA: TGTGCCAGCAGTTTGAAAGCGGGAGTTGGGACCGGGGAGCTGTTTTTT.

This clonotype appeared a few times. The chain has TRBV12-3 or TRBV12-4 and TRBJ2-7; the D call may be TRBD1 or TRBD2 (5 bases each). V lost 5 bases and J lost 3, with 20 bases in between. The CDR3 sequence is 16 residues long. CDR3 DNA sequence: TGTGCCAGCAGTGGTAGACCGGGACGTATGGACTACGAGCAGTACTTC. It codes for CASSGRPGRMDYEQYF.

This clonotype occurred many times. This sequence joins TRBV10-2 and TRBJ2-1; TRBD2 matches at 8 bases. V was clipped by 4 bases and J by 2 bases; unmatched bases: 16. The CDR3 contains 19 residues. CDR1 and CDR2 from the germline V gene are WSHSY and SAAADI. CDR3 bases: TGCGCCAGCAGTGCGGAGGGGGACCTAGCGGGCCGGACCTACAATGAGCAGTTCTTC. The encoded protein is CASSAEGDLAGRTYNEQFF.

This clonotype occurred a few times. The rearrangement uses TRBV12-3 or TRBV12-4 and TRBJ2-7; D is undetermined. Trimming took 5 bases from V and 3 from J, leaving 11 bases between them. CDR3 length: 13 residues. This CDR3 is CASSPDAFYEQYF. For the CDR3, the DNA is TGTGCCAGCAGTCCTGACGCGTTCTACGAGCAGTACTTC.

In this sample, this clonotype turned up many times. This chain links TRBV11-2 with TRBJ1-1; tentative D call: TRBD1 (5 bases). The CDR3 is 14 amino acids. Trimming took off 5 bases at V and 1 base at J, with 11 bases between the two ends. CDR1 SGHAT and CDR2 FQNNGV come from the germline V gene. The DNA for the CDR3 is TGTGCCAGCAGCCTAGGGGCCCCGAACACTGAAGCTTTCTTT. It encodes CASSLGAPNTEAFF.

This clonotype has more than one count but fewer than ten. This rearrangement joins TRBV2 to TRBJ1-6, with D perhaps matching TRBD1 (6 bases). Germline V gene data show CDR1 as SNHLY and CDR2 as FYNNEI. CDR3 length: 15 residues. Trimming shortened V by 4 bases and J by 5 bases, and 12 bases separated the two germline ends. The CDR3 DNA sequence: TGTGCCAGCAGTGCAGGGGAAGGCGATAATTCACCCCTCCACTTT. It yields the protein CASSAGEGDNSPLHF.